The clone carrying this T cell receptor beta chain was seen only once. In the authors' workflow: Nucleated cell number was recorded as an estimate derived from reference gene primer amplification. Method: immunoSEQ multiplex PCR; TCRdb's copy keeps in-frame clones and lacks some. V, J and clone size reflect that table, while D and trimming were determined from the DNA. The table has 80,000 to 95,000 clones, about 85% seen once; the top ten hold about two fifths. This entry belongs to a study of blood T cell repertoires in COVID-19. Study as a whole: Nucleic acid was either cDNA or gDNA, and it came from T cells, B-cell-depleted T cells, or PBMCs.

After removal of 7 bases from V and 6 bases from J, the junction contained 12 bases not matched to a gene. The germline V gene encodes CDR1 MDHEN and CDR2 SYDVKM. This CDR3 comprises 16 residues. The clonotype originates from a man older than 75 with acute or convalescent COVID-19. The source material was peripheral blood. The genes are TRBV28 and TRBJ2-2, with 9 bases fitting TRBD1. The CDR3 region has the DNA TGTGCCAGCACCCGCTGGGGACAGGGCTTTCCCGGGGAGCTGTTTTTT. Residues: CASTRWGQGFPGELFF.